What follows is one T cell receptor (beta chain) and its context. A second roughly 7 to 12 cycle PCR used barcoded and J-beta primers. Using its own MiXCR run on the 5' RACE reads, TCRdb lists one record per CDR3 protein. The sample has almost 550,000 distinct CDR3 sequences; approximately 25% are singletons. The record originates from a study of blood T cells in healthy people across ages. Germline CDR1 is LNHNV and CDR2 is YYDKDF (reference sequence). The V and J ends lost 0 bases and 4 bases respectively, with 11 bases between them. CDR3 length: 15 amino acids. The data were also submitted as part of a second study, on T cells of mothers and their children.

The sequence was obtained from a boy aged 5-17 years in good health. This chain connects TRBV15 to TRBJ2-3; a weak D match, TRBD2 (5 bases). The specimen sequenced was blood. The CDR3 DNA is TGTGCCACCAGCAGAGATACCGGGCGGGCAGATACGCAGTATTTT. This translates into CATSRDTGRADTQYF.